This is a list of T cell receptor beta chains from one sample in a study of PD-1 blockade in classical Hodgkin lymphoma. The protocol was immunoSEQ multiplex PCR, while the TCRdb copy is restricted to in-frame clones and leaves out a portion. The table records about 18,000 clones, more than 75% of them present only once. The source was peripheral blood mononuclear cells (PBMCs), collected before the second cycle of nivolumab. The source is a human donor with classical Hodgkin lymphoma. CDR3s leave out the opening cysteine and the closing phenylalanine or tryptophan. The order of the fields is CDR3 length, D gene, J gene, V gene, CDR3 protein. The D gene is left open where the match is weak.

CDR3 length: 11; D gene: NA; J gene: TRBJ2-7; V gene: TRBV10-3; CDR3 protein: AISPLGGGEQY
CDR3 length: 12; D gene: TRBD1; J gene: TRBJ2-1; V gene: TRBV4-3; CDR3 protein: ASSTGQGTAEQF
CDR3 length: 12; D gene: NA; J gene: TRBJ2-7; V gene: TRBV5-6; CDR3 protein: ASSLVGGTYEQY
CDR3 length: 13; D gene: NA; J gene: TRBJ1-5; V gene: TRBV7-2; CDR3 protein: ASSLVTGSNQPQH
CDR3 length: 14; D gene: NA; J gene: TRBJ2-7; V gene: TRBV7-9; CDR3 protein: ASSLVLTGFSYEQY
CDR3 length: 15; D gene: NA; J gene: TRBJ1-3; V gene: TRBV13; CDR3 protein: ASSLLVHPDSGNTIY
CDR3 length: 12; D gene: NA; J gene: TRBJ2-3; V gene: TRBV12-5; CDR3 protein: ASGLEAGTDTQY
CDR3 length: 13; D gene: NA; J gene: TRBJ1-3; V gene: TRBV7-2; CDR3 protein: ASSFSSSSGNTIY
CDR3 length: 13; D gene: NA; J gene: TRBJ2-5; V gene: TRBV4-1; CDR3 protein: ASSQVNGPGETQY
CDR3 length: 12; D gene: TRBD1; J gene: TRBJ1-5; V gene: TRBV29-1; CDR3 protein: SGRTGGEGQPQH
CDR3 length: 11; D gene: NA; J gene: TRBJ2-2; V gene: TRBV7-9; CDR3 protein: ASAWVNTGELF
CDR3 length: 15; D gene: NA; J gene: TRBJ2-6; V gene: TRBV4-2; CDR3 protein: ASSLRVSYSGANVLT
CDR3 length: 11; D gene: NA; J gene: TRBJ2-7; V gene: TRBV5-1; CDR3 protein: ASSPDGDYEQY
CDR3 length: 11; D gene: NA; J gene: NA; V gene: TRBV5-1; CDR3 protein: ASSLGAFYEQY
CDR3 length: 14; D gene: TRBD2; J gene: TRBJ2-3; V gene: TRBV27; CDR3 protein: ASSHTPGLALNTQY
CDR3 length: 14; D gene: TRBD2; J gene: TRBJ2-1; V gene: TRBV5-4; CDR3 protein: ASSLVLAGGGNEQF
CDR3 length: 10; D gene: NA; J gene: TRBJ1-2; V gene: TRBV7-9; CDR3 protein: ASAAGQLGYT
CDR3 length: 13; D gene: TRBD1; J gene: TRBJ1-2; V gene: TRBV19; CDR3 protein: ASSRGQGMDYGYT
CDR3 length: 12; D gene: TRBD1; J gene: TRBJ1-2; V gene: TRBV7-2; CDR3 protein: ASSPEGWTGYYT
CDR3 length: 13; D gene: NA; J gene: TRBJ2-1; V gene: TRBV6-6; CDR3 protein: ASSYYRRTYNEQF
CDR3 length: 12; D gene: TRBD2; J gene: TRBJ2-7; V gene: TRBV7-9; CDR3 protein: ASSASGRTYEQY
CDR3 length: 14; D gene: TRBD1; J gene: TRBJ2-6; V gene: TRBV19; CDR3 protein: ASRGTGGTGANVLT
CDR3 length: 10; D gene: NA; J gene: TRBJ1-1; V gene: TRBV5-1; CDR3 protein: ASSLWAGQAF
CDR3 length: 12; D gene: TRBD1; J gene: TRBJ2-7; V gene: TRBV19; CDR3 protein: ASSPGTAANEQY
CDR3 length: 16; D gene: TRBD2; J gene: TRBJ2-7; V gene: TRBV11-2; CDR3 protein: ASSLDLHSGTISYEQY
CDR3 length: 12; D gene: NA; J gene: TRBJ1-1; V gene: TRBV19; CDR3 protein: ASIPRGVTTEAF
CDR3 length: 12; D gene: NA; J gene: TRBJ1-1; V gene: TRBV11-2; CDR3 protein: ASSLVWGAGEAF
CDR3 length: 13; D gene: NA; J gene: TRBJ1-2; V gene: TRBV7-3; CDR3 protein: ASSLGPAGNYGYT
CDR3 length: 13; D gene: NA; J gene: TRBJ2-2; V gene: TRBV11-2; CDR3 protein: ASSPGGPVTGELF
CDR3 length: 12; D gene: NA; J gene: TRBJ1-2; V gene: TRBV25-1; CDR3 protein: ASSEFGTNYGYT
CDR3 length: 14; D gene: NA; J gene: TRBJ2-3; V gene: TRBV5-1; CDR3 protein: ASSLMAGRETDTQY
CDR3 length: 13; D gene: TRBD1; J gene: TRBJ2-7; V gene: TRBV27; CDR3 protein: ASSPGTGGAYEQY
CDR3 length: 13; D gene: TRBD2; J gene: TRBJ2-7; V gene: TRBV19; CDR3 protein: ASSILAGGPYEQY
CDR3 length: 15; D gene: NA; J gene: TRBJ2-2; V gene: TRBV19; CDR3 protein: ASGGRPLRTNTGELF
CDR3 length: 13; D gene: NA; J gene: TRBJ2-6; V gene: TRBV30; CDR3 protein: AWRTGHSGANVLT
CDR3 length: 13; D gene: TRBD2; J gene: TRBJ2-1; V gene: TRBV27; CDR3 protein: ASSFTLAGYNEQF
CDR3 length: 11; D gene: NA; J gene: TRBJ1-1; V gene: TRBV6-5; CDR3 protein: ASSYRQGTEAF
CDR3 length: 12; D gene: NA; J gene: TRBJ1-3; V gene: TRBV4-3; CDR3 protein: ASSPLETGNTIY
CDR3 length: 14; D gene: TRBD2; J gene: TRBJ2-1; V gene: TRBV5-4; CDR3 protein: ASSLSGGGPNNEQF
CDR3 length: 17; D gene: TRBD1; J gene: TRBJ2-6; V gene: TRBV19; CDR3 protein: ASSIDAGGLFPGANVLT
CDR3 length: 13; D gene: TRBD1; J gene: TRBJ1-1; V gene: TRBV11-1; CDR3 protein: ASSLPQGGNTEAF
CDR3 length: 11; D gene: NA; J gene: TRBJ2-1; V gene: TRBV6-5; CDR3 protein: ASKTGTYNEQF
CDR3 length: 16; D gene: NA; J gene: TRBJ1-2; V gene: TRBV5-6; CDR3 protein: ASNPRRRGPGAGYGYT
CDR3 length: 12; D gene: TRBD1; J gene: TRBJ1-5; V gene: TRBV30; CDR3 protein: AWSEGAGNQPQH
CDR3 length: 14; D gene: TRBD1; J gene: TRBJ1-2; V gene: TRBV10-3; CDR3 protein: AISESVDRLWGGYT
CDR3 length: 11; D gene: NA; J gene: TRBJ2-1; V gene: TRBV9; CDR3 protein: ASSAGTYNEQF
CDR3 length: 12; D gene: NA; J gene: TRBJ2-1; V gene: TRBV10-3; CDR3 protein: AISEDRLYNEQF
CDR3 length: 13; D gene: NA; J gene: TRBJ2-3; V gene: TRBV27; CDR3 protein: ASSLEQGRADTQY
CDR3 length: 15; D gene: NA; J gene: TRBJ2-2; V gene: TRBV4-3; CDR3 protein: ASSQGLLGGGTGELF
CDR3 length: 12; D gene: NA; J gene: TRBJ2-1; V gene: TRBV6-5; CDR3 protein: ASSPSGLNNEQF
CDR3 length: 11; D gene: NA; J gene: TRBJ2-2; V gene: TRBV9; CDR3 protein: ASSATNTGELF
CDR3 length: 13; D gene: TRBD1; J gene: TRBJ1-2; V gene: TRBV2; CDR3 protein: ASSLDRGLNYGYT
CDR3 length: 13; D gene: TRBD1; J gene: TRBJ1-5; V gene: TRBV7-6; CDR3 protein: ASSLGTGHNQPQH
CDR3 length: 12; D gene: TRBD2; J gene: TRBJ2-7; V gene: TRBV9; CDR3 protein: ASSLTSGTYEQY